The 17 T cell receptor beta chains below all came from one sample that was sequenced in a study of CD8 T cells in Susac syndrome. An amount of RNA that ranged from roughly 0.45 to 1 ug was reverse transcribed with random hexamers. One entry per CDR3 protein results from TCRdb running MiXCR on the immunoSEQ multiplex PCR reads. The table has about 76,000 distinct CDR3 sequences, around 90% seen once. What was sequenced was CD8+ T cells from PBMCs. The receptor set was obtained from a human donor with multiple sclerosis.

The gene calls are TRBV4-1 and TRBJ2-7, with D unresolved. This CDR3 region has 14 residues. Germline V gives CDR1 MGHRA, CDR2 YSYEKL. V dropped 0 bases and J dropped 4 bases, with 10 bases sitting between them. The CDR3 nucleotides are TGCGCCAGCAGCCAAGATAGTACACTTTACGAGCAGTACTTC. Residues: CASSQDSTLYEQYF.

This chain connects TRBV28 to TRBJ2-4; the match to TRBD2 covers 13 bases. The CDR3 consists of 15 residues. The germline V gene encodes CDR1 MDHEN and CDR2 SYDVKM. V gave up 5 bases and J gave up 3 bases; unmatched junction bases: 1. The CDR3 sequence: CASSRLAGGKNIQYF. CDR3 DNA: TGTGCCAGCAGTCGACTAGCGGGGGGCAAAAACATTCAGTACTTC.

The chain employs TRBV27 and TRBJ2-5; unclear D gene. This CDR3 is built from 13 residues. Germline CDR1 and CDR2: MNHEY and SMNVEV (reference sequence). V was clipped by 10 bases and J by 1 base, with 13 bases between them. DNA for the CDR3: TGTGCCACTTCCTCGACGCCCCAAGAGACCCAGTACTTC. It is translated as CATSSTPQETQYF.

This chain connects TRBV28 to TRBJ1-2; tentative D call: TRBD1 (5 bases). The V end lost 5 bases, the J end lost 4 bases, and 8 bases lay between the germline ends. This CDR3 comprises 12 residues. Germline CDR1 is MDHEN and CDR2 is SYDVKM. The CDR3, as DNA: TGTGCCAGCAGTCCCGGGGGCTATGGCTACACCTTC. Protein: CASSPGGYGYTF.

V and J are TRBV9 and TRBJ1-1; D remains unclear. This CDR3 is built from 13 residues. Germline CDR1 is SGDLS and CDR2 is YYNGEE. V lost 0 bases and J lost 4, with 7 bases in between. CDR3 sequence: CASSVDRGTEAFF. CDR3 nucleotide sequence: TGTGCCAGCAGCGTAGACCGGGGCACTGAAGCTTTCTTT.

This chain joins TRBV20-1 and TRBJ2-1; 12 bases map to TRBD1. V lost 4 bases to trimming and J lost 4 bases; unmatched junction nucleotides: 5. This CDR3 has 15 amino acids. CDR1 is DFQATT, CDR2 SNEGSKA, per germline (reference sequence). The CDR3 nucleotides read TGCAGTGCTACCGGGACAGGGGGCTTATACAATGAGCAGTTCTTC. This translates into CSATGTGGLYNEQFF.

This chain uses TRBV12-3 or TRBV12-4 with TRBJ2-1, with D possibly TRBD1 on 6 matching bases. The ends were cut back, 4 bases at V and 15 bases at J, with 19 bases in the middle. The CDR3 is 13 residues long. CDR3 region: CASSWGFVGTRFF. CDR3 coding DNA: TGTGCCAGCAGTTGGGGTTTTGTCGGGACACGGTTCTTC.

V gene TRBV20-1 combines with J gene TRBJ2-1, with D hard to call. Germline V gene lookup returns CDR1 DFQATT and CDR2 SNEGSKA (reference sequence). V lost 0 bases, J lost 8 bases, and 20 bases lay in between. There are 16 residues in the CDR3. CDR3 sequence reads: CSARDSGLLGFYEQFF. The CDR3 bases are TGCAGTGCTAGAGACTCTGGGCTACTTGGCTTCTATGAGCAGTTCTTC.

The CDR3 bases are TGCGCCAGCAGCGACCGGGACTTCTACACCGGGGAGCTGTTTTTT. Its translation is CASSDRDFYTGELFF. The V and J genes are TRBV5-1 and TRBJ2-2; D perhaps matches TRBD2 (6 bases). V lost 4 bases to trimming and J lost 3 bases, with 13 bases between them. The CDR3 sequence is 15 residues long. CDR1 is SGHRS and CDR2 is YFSETQ in the germline V gene. The whole variable domain, remainder taken from reference TRBV5-1 and TRBJ2-2, is KAGVTQTPRYLIKTRGQQVTLSCSPISGHRSVSWYQQTPGQGLQFLFEYFSETQRNKGNFPGRFSGRQFSNSRSEMNVSTLELGDSALYLCASSDRDFYTGELFFGEGSRLTVL.

The genes are TRBV18 and TRBJ2-2, with unresolved D. This CDR3 comprises 11 residues. CDR1 and CDR2 from the germline V gene are KGHSH and LQKENI. V lost 3 bases, J lost 7 bases, and 3 bases lay in between. The CDR3 DNA reads TGTGCCAGCTCACCCGGCGGGGAGCTGTTTTTT. Translating gives CASSPGGELFF. The whole variable domain, remainder taken from reference TRBV18 and TRBJ2-2, is NAGVMQNPRHLVRRRGQEARLRCSPMKGHSHVYWYRQLPEEGLKFMVYLQKENIIDESGMPKERFSAEFPKEGPSILRIQQVVRGDSAAYFCASSPGGELFFGEGSRLTVL.

The V and J genes are TRBV27 and TRBJ1-2; D unresolved. The CDR3 contains 13 residues. Between the trimmed V and J ends, which lost 2 bases and 8 bases, there was a span of 12 bases. Germline V gives CDR1 MNHEY, CDR2 SMNVEV (reference sequence). The CDR3 sequence: CASSLVGGDGYTF. DNA of the CDR3: TGTGCCAGCAGTTTAGTGGGCGGCGACGGCTACACCTTC.

This sequence joins TRBV6-5 and TRBJ2-2; TRBD1 agrees at 11 bases. The germline gives CDR1 MNHEY, CDR2 SVGAGI. The V and J ends lost 4 bases and 3 bases, in that order; junction bases with no gene match: 1. CDR3 length equals 15 residues. The CDR3 here is CASSSGQGDTGELFF. DNA of the CDR3: TGTGCCAGCAGTTCGGGACAGGGGGACACCGGGGAGCTGTTTTTT.

Only one count was recorded for this clonotype. The CDR3 loop reads CASSSGLAGNPWEDNEQFF. CDR3 nucleotides: TGTGCCAGTAGTTCGGGACTAGCGGGAAACCCCTGGGAGGACAATGAGCAGTTCTTC. This chain links TRBV19 with TRBJ2-1; 13 nucleotides match TRBD2. V lost 5 bases, J lost 5 bases, and 15 bases stayed unmatched. In germline, CDR1 is LNHDA, CDR2 SQIVND (reference sequence). The CDR3 is 19 residues long.

The V gene is TRBV12-3 or TRBV12-4, the J gene TRBJ2-3; no clear D. V lost 6 bases to trimming and J lost 0 bases, with 19 bases between them. This CDR3 has 17 amino acids. The CDR3: CASSGLSTVSSTDTQYF. The CDR3, as DNA: TGTGCCAGCAGCGGCCTTTCGACGGTTTCTAGCACAGATACGCAGTATTTT.

The V gene is TRBV5-1, the J gene TRBJ2-7; 7 bases agree with TRBD1. J gave up 2 bases and V 4 bases, and 3 bases lay outside the gene matches. The CDR3 spans 13 residues. Germline assignment: CDR1 SGHRS and CDR2 YFSETQ. The CDR3 loop is CASSAGTAYEQYF. CDR3 sequence (DNA): TGCGCCAGCAGCGCCGGGACAGCCTACGAGCAGTACTTC.

This clonotype was counted a single time. The chain links TRBV11-2 to TRBJ2-3; D is unresolved. V was clipped by 8 bases and J by 4 bases, with 4 bases between them. This CDR3 region has 10 residues. The germline V gene encodes CDR1 SGHAT and CDR2 FQNNGV. The CDR3 region has the DNA TGTGCCAGCGCCGCAGATACGCAGTATTTT. Translation: CASAADTQYF.

The chain combines TRBV5-1 with TRBJ2-7; 10 bases agree with TRBD1. The CDR3 is 15 amino acids. Per the germline V gene, CDR1 is SGHRS and CDR2 is YFSETQ. Trimming removed 2 bases from V and 4 bases from J; junction bases left unmatched: 6. CDR3 region: CASSLGRDRGYEQYF. The CDR3 coding sequence is TGCGCCAGCAGCTTAGGTCGGGACAGGGGATACGAGCAGTACTTC.